The TCR beta chain under discussion was sequenced for a study of tumor and adjacent non-tumor tissue in lung cancer. TCRbeta libraries were built with three rounds of nested PCR, modified from ARM-PCR. TCRdb independently ran MiXCR on the multiplex PCR reads; one entry per CDR3 protein. The repertoire holds approximately 79,000 distinct CDR3 sequences, around 59% seen once, with roughly 14% in the top ten. RNA was extracted from bulk tissue without any cell sorting. V was clipped by 3 bases and J by 2 bases; unmatched bases: 6. Germline CDR1 and CDR2: WSHSY and SAAADI. The length of the CDR3 is 16 residues. This clonotype was picked up many times. Antigen unknown. Study-level results: Significantly higher TCR diversity was found in tumor than normal lung.

The rearrangement uses TRBV10-2 and TRBJ2-7; the match to TRBD2 covers 11 bases. The sequenced material came from lung tumor tissue. The sequence derives from a man between 65 and 85 years old with non-small cell lung cancer. In DNA form, the CDR3 reads TGCGCCAGCAGTGACCCCGGACTAGCGGGCGCCTACGAGCAGTACTTC. Translated: CASSDPGLAGAYEQYF.